Sequencing of this T cell receptor (beta chain) was carried out in a study of OX40 agonist ivuxolimab in advanced cancers. Describing the broader study: Ivuxolimab was an agonistic, fully human IgG2 monoclonal antibody directed against OX40 (CD134), a costimulatory receptor. Intravenous ivuxolimab was administered to patients every 2 weeks at six dose levels: 0.01, 0.1, 0.3, 1.5, 3 and 10 mg/kg. Of the roughly 51 patients in dose escalation, some 20 had hepatocellular carcinoma, around 15 had melanoma, 9 had renal cell carcinoma and 9 had head and neck cancer. The dose-escalation cohort was roughly 87% male with a mean age of approximately 60 years, ranging from roughly 23 to 80. Patients were allowed to have had prior anti-PD-1, anti-PD-L1 or anti-CTLA-4 therapy, and 40% of the dose-escalation patients had previously received checkpoint inhibitors. Partial responses were achieved by three dose-escalation patients, of whom one had hepatocellular carcinoma and two had cutaneous melanoma. Peripheral TCRbeta sequencing was intended to test whether TCR sequence diversity was altered and clonal T-cell expansion was caused by ivuxolimab. The monotherapy dose-escalation portion (N = 52 patients) of the phase I ivuxolimab trial is reported in the paper.

For sequencing of the TCRbeta CDR3 region, genomic DNA was extracted from the sorted cells. The immunoSEQ Assay was used to sequence the TCRbeta CDR3 regions. The table was pulled from immuneACCESS by TCRdb, which kept in-frame rearrangements only. Such tables lose some clones; where checked, under half of the loss comes from unresolved V genes, and the rest has no known cause. Present in this sample are some 83,000 clones, roughly nine tenths of which were seen just once. The ten largest make up roughly 8.9% of the sample. Remarks on this clone: Its binding antigen is unknown. The input lacks base qualities; no much larger clone sits a single base away.

Patients with autoimmune disease history or receiving systemic immunosuppression were excluded from the trial. Peripheral blood for TCR sequencing was collected from all dose cohorts at baseline, on cycle 4 day 1, and on cycle 7 day 1. The samples were drawn from a first-in-human, open-label, multicenter phase I dose-escalation trial of ivuxolimab. Adults with locally advanced or metastatic melanoma, renal cell carcinoma, hepatocellular carcinoma or head and neck squamous cell carcinoma were enrolled in the trial. CD4+ and CD8+ T cells were sorted separately from peripheral blood before TCR sequencing. What the work shows at the level of the full study, not this receptor alone: Low levels of normalized T-cell clonal expansion were also seen in some patients who did not respond. Antigen specificity was not determined for the clonally expanded peripheral T cells. After ivuxolimab, expanded clones were on average more numerous among CD8+ T cells than among CD4+ T cells. At doses of 0.1 to 3.0 mg/kg, clonal expansion of both CD4+ and CD8+ T cells in blood was seen between baseline and week 6. Partial responders in the 0.1-3.0 mg/kg groups had among the lowest normalized peripheral clonal expansion, especially among CD8+ T cells.

Between the V and J ends, shortened by 3 bases and 2 bases respectively, the junction contains 14 bases. Taken from cysteine to phenylalanine, the CDR3 has 15 residues. Only CDR3 DNA is held: 45 bases, read in frame from base 1. The germline V gene (reference sequence) yields WNHNN for CDR1 and SYGVQD for CDR2. The sample was CD4+ or CD8+ T cells sorted from blood, taken in a trial of the OX40 agonist ivuxolimab. The TCR comes from an adult with an advanced solid tumor such as melanoma, head and neck, liver or kidney cancer. The chain employs TRBV10-1 and TRBJ2-7; a weak D assignment points to TRBD2 (5 bases agree). The CDR3 reads CASSDYGMDPYEQYF. The DNA sequence is as follows: TGCGCCAGCAGTGATTACGGGATGGACCCCTACGAGCAGTACTTC.